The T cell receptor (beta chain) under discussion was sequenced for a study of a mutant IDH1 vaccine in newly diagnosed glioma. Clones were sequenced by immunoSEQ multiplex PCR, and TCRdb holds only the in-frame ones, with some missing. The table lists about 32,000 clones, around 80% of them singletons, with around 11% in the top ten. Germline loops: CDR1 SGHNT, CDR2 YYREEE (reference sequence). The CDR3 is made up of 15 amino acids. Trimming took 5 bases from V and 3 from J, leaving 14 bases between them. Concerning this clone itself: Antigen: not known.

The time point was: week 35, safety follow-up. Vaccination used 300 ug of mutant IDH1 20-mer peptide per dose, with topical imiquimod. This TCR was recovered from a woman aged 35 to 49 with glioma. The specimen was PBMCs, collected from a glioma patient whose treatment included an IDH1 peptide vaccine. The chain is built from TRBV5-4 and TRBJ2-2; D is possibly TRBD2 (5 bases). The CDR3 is CASRPNRDYTGELFF. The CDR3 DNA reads TGTGCCAGCAGACCGAACCGGGATTACACCGGGGAGCTGTTTTTT. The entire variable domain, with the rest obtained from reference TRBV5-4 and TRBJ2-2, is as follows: ETGVTQSPTHLIKTRGQQVTLRCSSQSGHNTVSWYQQALGQGPQFIFQYYREEENGRGNFPPRFSGLQFPNYSSELNVNALELDDSALYLCASRPNRDYTGELFFGEGSRLTVL.